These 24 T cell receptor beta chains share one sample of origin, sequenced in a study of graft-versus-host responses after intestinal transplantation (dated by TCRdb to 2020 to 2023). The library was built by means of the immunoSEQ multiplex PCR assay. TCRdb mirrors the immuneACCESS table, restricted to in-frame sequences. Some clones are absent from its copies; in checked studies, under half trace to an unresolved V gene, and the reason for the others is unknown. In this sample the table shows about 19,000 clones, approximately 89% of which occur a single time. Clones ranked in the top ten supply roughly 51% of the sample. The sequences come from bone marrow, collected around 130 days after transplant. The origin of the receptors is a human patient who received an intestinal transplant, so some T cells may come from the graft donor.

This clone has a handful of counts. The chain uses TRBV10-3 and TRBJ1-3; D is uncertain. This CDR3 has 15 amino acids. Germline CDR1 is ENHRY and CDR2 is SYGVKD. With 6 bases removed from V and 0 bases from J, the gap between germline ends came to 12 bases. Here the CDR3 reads CAISPSAGSGNTIYF. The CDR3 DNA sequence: TGTGCCATCAGCCCTTCCGCGGGCTCTGGAAACACCATATATTTT.

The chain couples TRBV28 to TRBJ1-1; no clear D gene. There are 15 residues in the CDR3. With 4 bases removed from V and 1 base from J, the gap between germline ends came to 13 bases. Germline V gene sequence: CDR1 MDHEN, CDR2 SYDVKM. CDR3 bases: TGTGCCAGCAGTTCAACTAACGCGGGGAACACTGAAGCTTTCTTT. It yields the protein CASSSTNAGNTEAFF.

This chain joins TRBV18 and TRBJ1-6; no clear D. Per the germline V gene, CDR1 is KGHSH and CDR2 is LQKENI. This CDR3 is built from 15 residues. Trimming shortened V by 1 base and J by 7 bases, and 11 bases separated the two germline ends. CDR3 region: CASSPRSDPNSPLHF. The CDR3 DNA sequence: TGTGCCAGCTCACCACGGTCGGACCCAAATTCACCCCTCCACTTT.

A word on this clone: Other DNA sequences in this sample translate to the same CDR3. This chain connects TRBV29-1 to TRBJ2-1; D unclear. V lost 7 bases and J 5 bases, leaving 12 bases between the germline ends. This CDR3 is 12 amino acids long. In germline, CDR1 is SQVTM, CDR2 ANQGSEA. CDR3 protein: CSAPTLNNEQFF. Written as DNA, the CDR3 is TGCAGCGCCCCGACCCTGAACAATGAGCAGTTCTTC.

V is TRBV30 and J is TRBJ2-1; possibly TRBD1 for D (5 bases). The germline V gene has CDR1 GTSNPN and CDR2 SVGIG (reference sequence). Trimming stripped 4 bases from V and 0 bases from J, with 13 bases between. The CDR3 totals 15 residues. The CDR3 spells CAWTLERGSYNEQFF. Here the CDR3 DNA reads TGTGCCTGGACATTAGAAAGGGGCTCCTACAATGAGCAGTTCTTC.

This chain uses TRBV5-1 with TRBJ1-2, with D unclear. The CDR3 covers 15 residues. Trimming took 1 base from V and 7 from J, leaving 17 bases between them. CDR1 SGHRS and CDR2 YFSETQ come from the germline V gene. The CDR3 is CASSLTRGTETGYTF. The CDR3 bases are TGCGCCAGCAGCTTGACCCGAGGAACAGAAACTGGCTACACCTTC.

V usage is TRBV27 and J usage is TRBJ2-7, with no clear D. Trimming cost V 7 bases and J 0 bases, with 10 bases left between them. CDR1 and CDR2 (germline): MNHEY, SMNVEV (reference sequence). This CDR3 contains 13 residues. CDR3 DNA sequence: TGTGCCAGCAAATGGGCAGGCTCCTACGAGCAGTACTTC. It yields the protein CASKWAGSYEQYF.

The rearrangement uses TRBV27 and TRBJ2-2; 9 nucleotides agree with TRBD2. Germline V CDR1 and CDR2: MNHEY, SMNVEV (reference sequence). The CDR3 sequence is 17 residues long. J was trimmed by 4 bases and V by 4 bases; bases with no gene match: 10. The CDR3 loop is CASSWVSGRTGTGELFF. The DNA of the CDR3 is TGTGCCAGCAGTTGGGTTAGCGGGAGAACGGGCACCGGGGAGCTGTTTTTT.

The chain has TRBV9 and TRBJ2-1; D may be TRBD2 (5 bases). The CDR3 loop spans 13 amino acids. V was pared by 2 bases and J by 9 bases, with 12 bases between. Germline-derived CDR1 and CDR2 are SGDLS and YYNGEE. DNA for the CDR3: TGTGCCAGCAGCGTCCTCCGGGAAGGTGAGCAGTTCTTC. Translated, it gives CASSVLREGEQFF.

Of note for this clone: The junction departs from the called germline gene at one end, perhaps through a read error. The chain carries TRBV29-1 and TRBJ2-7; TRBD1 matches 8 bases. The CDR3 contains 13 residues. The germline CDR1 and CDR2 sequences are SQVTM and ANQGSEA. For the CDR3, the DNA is TGCAGCGTCGAAGGGACAGGCTACTACGAGCAGTACTTC. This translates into CSVEGTGYYEQYF.

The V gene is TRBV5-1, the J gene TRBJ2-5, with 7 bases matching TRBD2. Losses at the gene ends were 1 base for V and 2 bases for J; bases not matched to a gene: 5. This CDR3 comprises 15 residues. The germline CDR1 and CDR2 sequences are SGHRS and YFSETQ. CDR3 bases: TGCGCCAGCAGCTTGTGGGGAGGGGCGCAAGAGACCCAGTACTTC. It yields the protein CASSLWGGAQETQYF. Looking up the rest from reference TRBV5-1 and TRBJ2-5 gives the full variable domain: KAGVTQTPRYLIKTRGQQVTLSCSPISGHRSVSWYQQTPGQGLQFLFEYFSETQRNKGNFPGRFSGRQFSNSRSEMNVSTLELGDSALYLCASSLWGGAQETQYFGPGTRLLVL.

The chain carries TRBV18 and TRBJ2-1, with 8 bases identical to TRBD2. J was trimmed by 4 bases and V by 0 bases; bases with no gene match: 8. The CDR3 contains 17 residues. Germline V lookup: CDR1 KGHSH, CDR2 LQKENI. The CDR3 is CASSPPPAVAGYNEQFF. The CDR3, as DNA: TGTGCCAGCTCACCACCCCCCGCGGTAGCGGGATACAATGAGCAGTTCTTC. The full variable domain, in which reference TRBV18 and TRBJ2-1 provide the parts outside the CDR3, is NAGVMQNPRHLVRRRGQEARLRCSPMKGHSHVYWYRQLPEEGLKFMVYLQKENIIDESGMPKERFSAEFPKEGPSILRIQQVVRGDSAAYFCASSPPPAVAGYNEQFFGPGTRLTVL.

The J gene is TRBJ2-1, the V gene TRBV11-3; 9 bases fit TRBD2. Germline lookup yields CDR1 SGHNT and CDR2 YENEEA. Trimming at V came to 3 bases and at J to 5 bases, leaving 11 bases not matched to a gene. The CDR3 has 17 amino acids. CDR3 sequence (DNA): TGTGCCAGCAGCTTGGGGAGATCGGGACTAGCAAACAATGAGCAGTTCTTC. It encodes CASSLGRSGLANNEQFF. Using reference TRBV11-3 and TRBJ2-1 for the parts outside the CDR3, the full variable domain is EAGVVQSPRYKIIEKKQPVAFWCNPISGHNTLYWYLQNLGQGPELLIRYENEEAVDDSQLPKDRFSAERLKGVDSTLKIQPAELGDSAVYLCASSLGRSGLANNEQFFGPGTRLTVL.

The CDR3 region has the DNA TGTGCCAGCAGCTTATGGGGAAACCAAGAGACCCAGTACTTC. It is translated as CASSLWGNQETQYF. The chain employs TRBV11-2 and TRBJ2-5; D is ambiguous. V gave up 2 bases and J gave up 0 bases, with 7 bases separating them. The CDR3 has 14 residues. Germline CDR1 SGHAT, CDR2 FQNNGV.

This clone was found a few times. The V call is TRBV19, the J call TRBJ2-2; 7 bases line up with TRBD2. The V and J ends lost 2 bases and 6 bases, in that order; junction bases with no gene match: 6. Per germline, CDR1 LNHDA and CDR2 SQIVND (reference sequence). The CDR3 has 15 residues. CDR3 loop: CASSIWGRVPGELFF. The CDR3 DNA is TGTGCCAGTAGTATATGGGGGAGGGTCCCCGGGGAGCTGTTTTTT.

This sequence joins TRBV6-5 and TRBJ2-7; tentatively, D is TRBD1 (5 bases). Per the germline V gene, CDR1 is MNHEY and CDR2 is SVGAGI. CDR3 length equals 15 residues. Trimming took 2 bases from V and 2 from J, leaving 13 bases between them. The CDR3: CASSYGQGVTYEQYF. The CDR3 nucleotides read TGTGCCAGCAGTTACGGGCAAGGGGTCACCTACGAGCAGTACTTC.

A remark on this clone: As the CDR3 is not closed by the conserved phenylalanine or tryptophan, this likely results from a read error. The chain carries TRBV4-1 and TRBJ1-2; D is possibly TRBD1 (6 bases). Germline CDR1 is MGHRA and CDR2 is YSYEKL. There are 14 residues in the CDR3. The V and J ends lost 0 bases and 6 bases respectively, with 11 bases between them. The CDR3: CASSQERRGNGYTL. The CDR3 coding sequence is TGCGCCAGCAGCCAAGAACGCAGGGGTAATGGCTACACCCTC.

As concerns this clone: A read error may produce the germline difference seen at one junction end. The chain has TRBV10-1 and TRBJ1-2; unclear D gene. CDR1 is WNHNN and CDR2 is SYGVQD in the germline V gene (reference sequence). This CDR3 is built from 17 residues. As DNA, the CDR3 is TGCGCCAGCAGTTCGAGCCGAGGATCGCGAAAGACCTATTGCTACACCTTC. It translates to CASSSSRGSRKTYCYTF.

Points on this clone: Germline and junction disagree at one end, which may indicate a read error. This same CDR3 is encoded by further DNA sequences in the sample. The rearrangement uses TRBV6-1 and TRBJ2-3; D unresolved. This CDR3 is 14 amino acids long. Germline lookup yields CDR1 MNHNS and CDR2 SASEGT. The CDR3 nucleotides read TGCGCCAGCAGAGACTGGGCCTACACAGATACGCAGTATTTT. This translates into CASRDWAYTDTQYF.

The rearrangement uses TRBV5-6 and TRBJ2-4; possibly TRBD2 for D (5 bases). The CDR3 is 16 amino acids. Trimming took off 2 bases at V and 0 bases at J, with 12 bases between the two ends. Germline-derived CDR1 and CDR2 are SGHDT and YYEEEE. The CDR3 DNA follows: TGTGCCAGCAGCTTAATCTTTGGACTAGCCAAAAACATTCAGTACTTC. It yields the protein CASSLIFGLAKNIQYF.

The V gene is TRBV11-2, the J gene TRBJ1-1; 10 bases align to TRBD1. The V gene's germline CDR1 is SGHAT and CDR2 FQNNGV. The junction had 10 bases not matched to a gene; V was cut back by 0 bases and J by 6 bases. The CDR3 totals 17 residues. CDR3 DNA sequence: TGTGCCAGCAGCTTAGACCGGTTCGCGACAGGGGGCTCTGAAGCTTTCTTT. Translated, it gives CASSLDRFATGGSEAFF.

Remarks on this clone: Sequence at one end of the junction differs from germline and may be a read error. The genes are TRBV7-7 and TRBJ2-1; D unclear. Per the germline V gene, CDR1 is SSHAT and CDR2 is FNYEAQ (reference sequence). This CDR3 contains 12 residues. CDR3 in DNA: TGTGCTAGCAGCTTAAATGGTAATGAGCAGTTCTTC. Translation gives CASSLNGNEQFF.

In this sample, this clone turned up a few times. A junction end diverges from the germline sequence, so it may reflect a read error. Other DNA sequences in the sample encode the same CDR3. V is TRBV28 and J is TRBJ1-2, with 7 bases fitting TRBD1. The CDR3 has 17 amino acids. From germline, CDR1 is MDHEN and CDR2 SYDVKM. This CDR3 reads CARRGAVRGTLNYGYTF. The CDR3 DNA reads TGTGCCCGCAGGGGGGCGGTGCGGGGGACTCTAAACTATGGCTACACCTTC.

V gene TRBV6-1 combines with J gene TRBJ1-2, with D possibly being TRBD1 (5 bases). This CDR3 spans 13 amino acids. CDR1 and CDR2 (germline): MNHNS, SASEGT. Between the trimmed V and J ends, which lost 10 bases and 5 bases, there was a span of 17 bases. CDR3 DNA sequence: TGTGCCACTTCAGGGCGCGTGGTATATGGCTACACCTTC. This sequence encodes CATSGRVVYGYTF.